Listed below are T cell receptor beta chains from one sample, sequenced in a study of blood T cell repertoires in COVID-19. TCRdb's copy holds only in-frame clones and misses some; the assay was immunoSEQ multiplex PCR. The top ten hold 10% of the sample, which has more than 60,000 clones, 88% seen once. Sequenced: PBMCs or T cells enriched from blood (not recorded which). The source is a woman between 35 and 50 years old who had recovered from COVID-19. The CDR3 runs from the conserved cysteine through the conserved F or W. D genes are given only for firm matches. Clone size is stated in some rows and not others, as once, few, many or a class when expanded.

-	TRBJ2-7	TRBD2	TRBV4-2	TGTGCCAGCAGCCAAGCCGGGACTAGCGGGGGGGCGTCTTCGATATACGAGCAGTACTTC	CASSQAGTSGGASSIYEQYF
-	TRBJ1-2	TRBD1	TRBV7-8	TGTGCCAGCAGCTCCCGGGACAGGGACTATGGCTACACCTTC	CASSSRDRDYGYTF
-	TRBJ2-7	-	TRBV5-1	TGCGCCAGCAGCTCACAACAGGGAATCCTCTACGAGCAGTACTTC	CASSSQQGILYEQYF
-	TRBJ1-2	-	TRBV3-1/TRBV3-2	TGTGCCAGCAGCCAGGGCCGACAGAGTAACTATGGCTACACCTTC	CASSQGRQSNYGYTF
-	TRBJ1-2	TRBD1	TRBV5-1	TGCGCCAGCAGCTTGGGACAGGGGGGCTATGGCTACACCTTC	CASSLGQGGYGYTF
-	TRBJ2-3	-	TRBV20-1	TGCAGTGCTAGTCGGGTCGCGGGGATAGAAGATACGCAGTATTTT	CSASRVAGIEDTQYF
-	TRBJ2-5	TRBD2	TRBV5-1	TGCGCCAGCAGCCCAAGACTAGCGGGGGACGGGGAGACCCAGTACTTC	CASSPRLAGDGETQYF
-	TRBJ2-7	-	TRBV15	TGTGCCACCAGCAGAGATCCACAGTATAGTCACGAGCAGTACTTC	CATSRDPQYSHEQYF
-	TRBJ2-7	TRBD2	TRBV5-1	TGCGCCAGCAGGTTAGCGGGGGCGACCTACGAGCAGTACTTC	CASRLAGATYEQYF
-	TRBJ2-5	-	TRBV15	TGTGCCACCAGCAGAGATCTTAGGGGGTCAGAGACCCAGTACTTC	CATSRDLRGSETQYF
-	TRBJ1-2	TRBD1	TRBV4-1	TGCGCCAGCAGCCAAGTTCTGTTTGGACAGGGGAGGGGCTACACCTTC	CASSQVLFGQGRGYTF
-	TRBJ2-4	TRBD1	TRBV10-1	TGCGCCAGCAGCCGAACACAGGGGAGTGACATTCAGTACTTC	CASSRTQGSDIQYF
-	TRBJ1-2	-	TRBV18	TGTGCCAGCTCACCATCGGACAGCTATGGCTACACCTTC	CASSPSDSYGYTF
-	TRBJ2-1	-	TRBV13	TGTGCCAGCAGCCCGCCTCCGGGACAAAGGTCATACAATGAGCAGTTCTTC	CASSPPPGQRSYNEQFF
-	TRBJ2-5	TRBD2	TRBV28	TGTGCCAGCAGTTCCCGGGATGGGGGGGGAGAAGAGACCCAGTACTTC	CASSSRDGGGEETQYF
-	TRBJ1-2	TRBD1	TRBV5-1	TGCGCCAGCAGCTTGGCCCCGACAGGGAAGGACTATGGCTACACCTTC	CASSLAPTGKDYGYTF
-	TRBJ2-7	-	TRBV10-1	TGCGCCAGCAGTGCCAGGATGTCGTCCGAGCAGTACTTC	CASSARMSSEQYF
once	TRBJ1-4	-	TRBV4-1	TGCGCCAGCAGCCTTGAACCCGACACGTCAACTAATGAAAAACTGTTTTTT	CASSLEPDTSTNEKLFF
-	TRBJ2-1	TRBD2	TRBV4-1	TGCGCCAGCAGCCAAGATACCGGGGGGGTACATAATAGACTGGAGTTCTTC	CASSQDTGGVHNRLEFF
-	TRBJ1-4	TRBD1	TRBV6-5	TGTGCCAGCAGTAAACAGGGGGGAAAACTGTTTTTT	CASSKQGGKLFF
-	TRBJ2-7	-	TRBV19	TGTGCCAGTAGTATACTGCGAGACGCAGGGATCTACGAGCAGTACTTC	CASSILRDAGIYEQYF
-	TRBJ2-3	TRBD2	TRBV11-2	TGTGCCAGCAGCTTCAACTCCGGGACTAGCGGGGGGGGCGCAGATACGCAGTATTTT	CASSFNSGTSGGGADTQYF
-	TRBJ1-1	-	TRBV10-2	TGCGCCAGCAGCCCTGGACAGAACACTGAAGCTTTCTTT	CASSPGQNTEAFF
once	TRBJ2-3	TRBD2	TRBV11-2	TGTGCCAGCAGCTTAGATTCGTGGGGCGAGCGGGGGGCCTCCACAGATACGCAGTATTTT	CASSLDSWGERGASTDTQYF
once	TRBJ2-1	TRBD2	TRBV19	TGTGCCAGTAGTACGGGACTAGCGGGGTACAATGAGCAGTTCTTC	CASSTGLAGYNEQFF
-	TRBJ2-5	-	TRBV18	TGTGCCAGCTCACCACTGGTAGGGGGTAATTCCCAAGAGACCCAGTACTTC	CASSPLVGGNSQETQYF
-	TRBJ2-2	-	TRBV6-5	TGTGCCAGCTTCTGGGCCCGCCCCGGGGAGCTGTTTTTT	CASFWARPGELFF